Below are 18 T cell receptor beta chains sequenced from a single sample in a study of blood T cell repertoires in COVID-19. Generated by immunoSEQ multiplex PCR, the TCRdb table keeps only in-frame clones and is missing some. The table has hundreds of thousands of clones, approximately 91% seen once. The sequencing sample was made of PBMCs or T cells enriched from blood (not recorded which). These receptors came from a woman in her 40s with acute COVID-19.

The chain joins TRBV4-1 to TRBJ2-1; 12 nucleotides match TRBD2. The CDR3 consists of 16 residues. After removal of 1 base from V and 5 bases from J, the junction contained 3 bases not matched to a gene. The germline V gene encodes CDR1 MGHRA and CDR2 YSYEKL. CDR3 in amino acids: CASSQASGGAHNEQFF. DNA of the CDR3: TGCGCCAGCAGCCAAGCTAGCGGGGGGGCGCACAATGAGCAGTTCTTC.

This chain links TRBV6-5 with TRBJ1-3; D might be TRBD1 (6 bases). The length of the CDR3 is 15 residues. CDR1 and CDR2 from the germline V gene are MNHEY and SVGAGI. V dropped 6 bases and J dropped 4 bases, with 16 bases sitting between them. The CDR3 DNA reads TGTGCCAGCAGGATAGGTGGTACAGGGGGAAACACCATATATTTT. This sequence encodes CASRIGGTGGNTIYF.

A single count supports this clone. This chain links TRBV10-3 with TRBJ2-1; 9 bases fit TRBD1. CDR3 length: 12 amino acids. V dropped 11 bases and J dropped 8; count of bases not matched to a gene: 7. Germline V lookup: CDR1 ENHRY, CDR2 SYGVKD. The CDR3 DNA reads as TGTGCCGCATCGGGACAGGGCTATGAGCAGTTCTTC. This codes for CAASGQGYEQFF.

This chain links TRBV5-1 with TRBJ2-5; 9 nucleotides agree with TRBD1. CDR3 size: 16 residues. Germline CDR1 is SGHRS and CDR2 is YFSETQ. J gave up 5 bases and V 2 bases, and 10 bases lay outside the gene matches. CDR3 in DNA: TGCGCCAGCAGCTTAACCCTAACAGGGGGCGGTGAGACCCAGTACTTC. Translating gives CASSLTLTGGGETQYF.

This chain joins TRBV12-3 or TRBV12-4 and TRBJ1-2; tentative D call: TRBD1 (6 bases). The CDR3 spans 12 residues. Trimming pared 6 bases from V and 5 bases from J, leaving 10 bases between. CDR3 nucleotides: TGTGCCAGCAGCCAAACAGGGTATGGCTACACCTTC. Protein product: CASSQTGYGYTF.

The chain carries TRBV5-8 and TRBJ2-3, with D possibly matching TRBD2 (5 bases). Per the germline V gene, CDR1 is SGHTS and CDR2 is YDEGEE. V was clipped by 0 bases and J by 4 bases, with 9 bases between them. The CDR3 is 14 amino acids. The CDR3 DNA reads as TGTGCCAGCAGCTTGGAGGAGGCGGCAGATACGCAGTATTTT. It codes for CASSLEEAADTQYF.

The chain combines TRBV19 with TRBJ2-5; TRBD2 matches at 10 bases. Germline V gene lookup returns CDR1 LNHDA and CDR2 SQIVND (reference sequence). The CDR3 consists of 17 residues. The trim removed 2 bases at V and 5 bases at J, leaving 11 bases unmatched. The CDR3 protein is CASSIPQVAGGGETQYF. As DNA, the CDR3 is TGTGCCAGTAGTATACCCCAGGTAGCGGGGGGCGGTGAGACCCAGTACTTC.

The rearrangement joins TRBV11-2 to TRBJ2-5; TRBD1 matches 9 bases. Germline-derived CDR1 and CDR2 are SGHAT and FQNNGV. There are 13 residues in the CDR3. Germline trimming cut 4 bases from V and 5 bases from J; bases unmatched to any gene: 2. The CDR3 sequence: CASSWTGAETQYF. CDR3 DNA sequence: TGTGCCAGCAGCTGGACAGGGGCCGAGACCCAGTACTTC. The full variable domain, with the rest looked up from reference TRBV11-2 and TRBJ2-5, is EAGVAQSPRYKIIEKRQSVAFWCNPISGHATLYWYQQILGQGPKLLIQFQNNGVVDDSQLPKDRFSAERLKGVDSTLKIQPAKLEDSAVYLCASSWTGAETQYFGPGTRLLVL.

This sequence joins TRBV19 and TRBJ2-1; D gene uncertain. This CDR3 comprises 11 residues. Per germline, CDR1 LNHDA and CDR2 SQIVND (reference sequence). V was trimmed by 6 bases and J by 6 bases, leaving 6 bases between them. CDR3 in DNA: TGTGCCAGTAGGACAAGCAATGAGCAGTTCTTC. This gives the protein CASRTSNEQFF.

This sequence joins TRBV4-1 and TRBJ1-1, with TRBD1 identical over 8 bases. Germline loops: CDR1 MGHRA, CDR2 YSYEKL. V dropped 1 base and J dropped 9; count of bases not matched to a gene: 13. This CDR3 contains 16 residues. The CDR3 region has the DNA TGCGCCAGCAGCCAAGGGACAGGGAGGTTACCCGGGAAAGCTTTCTTT. Encoded protein: CASSQGTGRLPGKAFF.

V and J are TRBV29-1 and TRBJ2-7; 7 nucleotides match TRBD1. Germline V gene lookup returns CDR1 SQVTM and CDR2 ANQGSEA. J was trimmed by 3 bases and V by 4 bases; bases with no gene match: 6. This CDR3 has 13 residues. CDR3 nucleotides: TGCAGCGTTGCGGTGACAGGGATCTACGAGCAGTACTTC. Translating it yields CSVAVTGIYEQYF.

CDR3 in amino acids: CASSQEPGSGDGGYTF. The CDR3 nucleotides are TGCGCCAGCAGCCAAGAACCGGGGTCAGGGGATGGTGGCTACACCTTC. The chain joins TRBV4-1 to TRBJ1-2; perhaps TRBD1 as D (6 bases). Germline V CDR1 and CDR2: MGHRA, YSYEKL. V lost 0 bases, J lost 7 bases, and 18 bases lay in between. The CDR3 spans 16 residues.

V usage is TRBV6-5 and J usage is TRBJ1-3, with 7 nucleotides matching TRBD1. Germline trimming cut 0 bases from V and 2 bases from J; bases unmatched to any gene: 4. The germline V gene encodes CDR1 MNHEY and CDR2 SVGAGI. This CDR3 has 16 residues. The CDR3 bases are TGTGCCAGCAGTTACTCATCCCAGGGGGCTGGAAACACCATATATTTT. This encodes CASSYSSQGAGNTIYF.

This clone appeared a few times. This chain uses TRBV19 with TRBJ2-5, with 8 bases lining up with TRBD1. J was trimmed by 2 bases and V by 4 bases; bases with no gene match: 3. Germline CDR1 LNHDA, CDR2 SQIVND (reference sequence). The CDR3 runs 14 residues. CDR3 residues: CASSTQGVQETQYF. CDR3 DNA: TGTGCCAGTAGTACACAGGGGGTACAAGAGACCCAGTACTTC.

The rearrangement links TRBV2 to TRBJ1-2; no firm D call. CDR1 is SNHLY, CDR2 FYNNEI, per germline. V was shortened by 6 bases and J by 6 bases, with 14 bases between the two germline ends. The CDR3 has 13 residues. DNA of the CDR3: TGTGCCAGCAGCTTGGGGAGGATGGATGGCTACACCTTC. It translates to CASSLGRMDGYTF.

This chain links TRBV6-5 with TRBJ2-3, with D hard to call. There are 14 residues in the CDR3. The germline V gene has CDR1 MNHEY and CDR2 SVGAGI. V was cut by 6 bases and J by 3 bases, with 13 bases left in between. DNA for the CDR3: TGTGCCAGCAGCTCCATAACAGAGACAGATACGCAGTATTTT. Translating it yields CASSSITETDTQYF.

This clone was recorded only once. V and J are TRBV19 and TRBJ1-1; 7 nucleotides match TRBD1. The CDR3 totals 15 residues. Germline V lookup: CDR1 LNHDA, CDR2 SQIVND (reference sequence). V lost 7 bases and J lost 2; bases outside the gene matches: 10. The CDR3 DNA reads as TGTGCCAGTACCCCGGGACAGTGGGTCAACACTGAAGCTTTCTTT. Translated, it gives CASTPGQWVNTEAFF. Combining the CDR3 with reference TRBV19 and TRBJ1-1 gives the whole variable domain DGGITQSPKYLFRKEGQNVTLSCEQNLNHDAMYWYRQDPGQGLRLIYYSQIVNDFQKGDIAEGYSVSREKKESFPLTVTSAQKNPTAFYLCASTPGQWVNTEAFFGQGTRLTVV.

V usage is TRBV5-4 and J usage is TRBJ1-4; TRBD1 matches 8 bases. Losses at the gene ends were 4 bases for V and 5 bases for J; bases not matched to a gene: 4. Germline-derived CDR1 and CDR2 are SGHNT and YYREEE (reference sequence). This CDR3 has 14 residues. CDR3 sequence reads: CASSTDRVNEKLFF. DNA of the CDR3: TGTGCCAGCAGCACGGACAGGGTGAATGAAAAACTGTTTTTT. Using reference TRBV5-4 and TRBJ1-4 for the parts outside the CDR3, the full variable domain is ETGVTQSPTHLIKTRGQQVTLRCSSQSGHNTVSWYQQALGQGPQFIFQYYREEENGRGNFPPRFSGLQFPNYSSELNVNALELDDSALYLCASSTDRVNEKLFFGSGTQLSVL.